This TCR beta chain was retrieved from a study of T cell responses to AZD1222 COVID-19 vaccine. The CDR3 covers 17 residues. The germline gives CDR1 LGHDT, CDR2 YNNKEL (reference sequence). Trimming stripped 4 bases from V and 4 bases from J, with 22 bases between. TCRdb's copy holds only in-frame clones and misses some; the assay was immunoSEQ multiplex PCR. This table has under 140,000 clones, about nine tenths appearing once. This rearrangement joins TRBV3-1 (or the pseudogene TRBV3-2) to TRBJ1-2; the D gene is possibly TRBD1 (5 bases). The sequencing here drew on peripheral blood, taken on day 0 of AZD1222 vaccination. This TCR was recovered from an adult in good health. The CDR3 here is CASSLLSSGEYGYGYTF. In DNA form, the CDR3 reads TGTGCCAGCAGCCTCCTATCTTCGGGGGAGTACGGCTATGGCTACACCTTC.